This T cell receptor beta chain came from a study of shared clonotypes between healthy human individuals. The CDR3 length is 13 residues. CDR1 is SGHDN and CDR2 is FVKESK in the germline V gene. V dropped 5 bases and J dropped 0 bases, with 8 bases sitting between them. It was CD45RO-negative cells, positively selected for CCR7, that made up naive CD8 cells, with terminally differentiated effector memory CD45RA+ cells excluded. Donation came from healthy HIV-negative adults that had no recent acute infections or vaccinations. Profiled with immunoSEQ multiplex PCR; TCRdb holds only in-frame clones, not every one. The table has hundreds of thousands of clones, 90% to 97% seen once; the top ten hold under 0.25%.

The chain uses TRBV14 and TRBJ2-7; D is perhaps TRBD1 (5 bases). The TCR comes from a young man in good health. The sequencing sample was made of naive CD8+ T cells sorted from blood. CDR3 DNA: TGTGCCAGCAGCACAGGAGTCTCCTACGAGCAGTACTTC. Translation gives CASSTGVSYEQYF.